This entry describes one TCR beta chain. The antigen remains unidentified. Generated by immunoSEQ multiplex PCR, the TCRdb table keeps only in-frame clones and is missing some. The data contain 130,000 or so clones, 85% of them singletons. This entry comes from a study of cytomegalovirus exposure and HLA in healthy donors. Broader study findings: Subsequent analysis showed first-cohort TCR clusters tending to co-occur in some 110 validation repertoires.

Trimming pared 4 bases from V and 2 bases from J, leaving 12 bases between. The CDR3 loop spans 15 amino acids. The germline gives CDR1 SGHNT, CDR2 YENEEA. The TCR sequence derives from a woman under 40 in good health and CMV-seronegative. This rearrangement joins TRBV11-3 to TRBJ1-3; D is uncertain. Source material: PBMCs. CDR3 nucleotides: TGTGCCAGCAGCTGGAGAGCGGGGACTGGAAACACCATATATTTT. It translates to CASSWRAGTGNTIYF.